The next 19 T cell receptor beta chains were all read from a single sample in a study of T cell repertoires in cytomegalovirus infection. TCRdb itself ran the reads through MiXCR, one entry per CDR3 protein. The sample holds some 400,000 distinct CDR3 sequences; approximately 18% are singletons and the top ten take approximately 10%. Input material: PBMCs. These receptors all stem from a human donor in good health (CMV status not recorded). Some clones in this sample may be carry-over from other donors' samples.

CDR3 protein: CASSLAVGASANREQFF. CDR3 in DNA: TGTGCCAGCAGCTTAGCAGTCGGGGCTAGCGCCAATCGAGAGCAGTTCTTC. The chain recombines TRBV7-8 with TRBJ2-1, with D possibly matching TRBD2 (6 bases). CDR1 is SGHVS and CDR2 is FQNEAQ in the germline V gene. There are 17 residues in the CDR3. Deletions cut 0 bases from V and 10 bases from J, with 22 bases between.

Only a few counts were recorded for this clonotype. The rearrangement uses TRBV2 and TRBJ2-3; no definite D call. Germline CDR1 is SNHLY and CDR2 is FYNNEI. Trimming pared 2 bases from V and 4 bases from J, leaving 13 bases between. This CDR3 contains 15 residues. The CDR3 nucleotides are TGTGCCAGCAGTGAAACGGCGCTTGCGGCAGATACGCAGTATTTT. Translation gives CASSETALAADTQYF.

This clonotype turned up a few times. Here the CDR3 reads CSARQGGEANYGYTF. The CDR3 DNA is TGCAGTGCTAGACAGGGGGGGGAAGCTAACTATGGCTACACCTTC. The chain has TRBV20-1 and TRBJ1-2; 7 nucleotides match TRBD1. The CDR3 covers 15 residues. V trimming: 2 bases; J trimming: 0 bases; junction bases outside the gene matches: 6. The V gene's germline CDR1 is DFQATT and CDR2 SNEGSKA (reference sequence).

This clonotype turned up a few times. The chain couples TRBV20-1 to TRBJ1-5, with 7 bases fitting TRBD1. Germline V gives CDR1 DFQATT, CDR2 SNEGSKA (reference sequence). The CDR3 loop spans 15 amino acids. Trimming took 2 bases from V and 5 from J; bases not matched to a gene: 9. The CDR3 DNA sequence: TGCAGTGCTAGACCGACAGGGTTACGGGATCAGCCCCAGCATTTT. Its translation is CSARPTGLRDQPQHF.

This clonotype was seen only a few times. J is TRBJ1-2 and V is TRBV5-4; D ambiguous. The germline gives CDR1 SGHNT, CDR2 YYREEE (reference sequence). The V end lost 2 bases, the J end lost 2 bases, and 13 bases lay between the germline ends. There are 15 residues in the CDR3. Written as DNA, the CDR3 is TGTGCCAGCAGCTTTCTGGACCAGCCAAACTATGGCTACACCTTC. Translation gives CASSFLDQPNYGYTF.

This clonotype appeared many times. V is TRBV7-2 and J is TRBJ2-7, with TRBD2 matching 7 bases. This CDR3 contains 15 residues. Germline V gives CDR1 SGHTA, CDR2 FQGNSA. Trimming at V came to 6 bases and at J to 7 bases, leaving 15 bases not matched to a gene. In DNA form, the CDR3 reads TGTGCCAGCAGGCCCGGGGGGACTGGCGCAAGGGAGCAGTACTTC. Protein: CASRPGGTGAREQYF.

The J gene is TRBJ1-1, the V gene TRBV2; D gene ambiguous. The CDR3 loop spans 11 amino acids. The germline CDR1 and CDR2 sequences are SNHLY and FYNNEI. V lost 6 bases to trimming and J lost 8 bases, with 10 bases between them. CDR3 in DNA: TGTGCCAGCAGGGGTTCACTCGAAGCTTTCTTT. This gives the protein CASRGSLEAFF.

This clonotype was counted many times. The V call is TRBV2, the J call TRBJ2-7; 10 nucleotides match TRBD1. Germline CDR1 and CDR2: SNHLY and FYNNEI. V shed 6 bases, J shed 6 bases, and the junction held 2 bases outside the gene matches. The CDR3 runs 12 residues. The CDR3 DNA follows: TGTGCCAGCAGAGACAGGGGGCCCGAGCAGTACTTC. Its protein is CASRDRGPEQYF.

This clonotype was counted once. The CDR3 loop reads CASRLGQSSYNEQFF. For the CDR3, the DNA is TGTGCCAGCAGACTCGGACAAAGCTCCTACAATGAGCAGTTCTTC. The J gene is TRBJ2-1, the V gene TRBV7-9, with a possible D match to TRBD1 (5 bases). The CDR3 contains 15 residues. The V and J ends lost 6 bases and 0 bases respectively, with 12 bases between them. Germline-derived CDR1 and CDR2 are SEHNR and FQNEAQ (reference sequence).

The gene calls are TRBV12-3 or TRBV12-4 and TRBJ1-2, with D tentatively TRBD1 (5 bases). V was cut by 6 bases and J by 4 bases, with 21 bases left in between. The CDR3 has 16 residues. Written as DNA, the CDR3 is TGTGCCAGCAGCCTAGGGGTGGGGAGTTCAGGCTATGGCTACACCTTC. As protein: CASSLGVGSSGYGYTF.

This clonotype came up many times. This chain links TRBV7-8 with TRBJ2-5; 10 nucleotides align to TRBD2. The CDR3 contains 14 residues. V shed 4 bases, J shed 5 bases, and the junction held 4 bases outside the gene matches. The V gene's germline CDR1 is SGHVS and CDR2 FQNEAQ. The CDR3 loop reads CASSSGTSVETQYF. The CDR3 nucleotides read TGTGCCAGCAGCTCCGGGACTAGCGTCGAGACCCAGTACTTC.

In this sample, this clonotype turned up a few times. The chain links TRBV10-3 to TRBJ2-5; TRBD1 aligns across 7 bases. Germline CDR1 reads ENHRY; CDR2 reads SYGVKD. Trimming cost V 7 bases and J 5 bases; bases outside gene matches: 4. This CDR3 spans 12 amino acids. CDR3 nucleotides: TGTGCCATCAATCAAGGGGGCGAGACCCAGTACTTC. Its translation: CAINQGGETQYF.

This clonotype was counted ten times or more. The rearrangement joins TRBV7-2 to TRBJ2-1, with D possibly being TRBD2 (6 bases). The germline gives CDR1 SGHTA, CDR2 FQGNSA. This CDR3 region has 15 residues. Trimming left V 5 bases short and J 4 bases short, with 15 bases between. CDR3 residues: CASSAIGAGYNEQFF. The CDR3 DNA follows: TGTGCCAGCAGCGCCATCGGCGCGGGGTACAATGAGCAGTTCTTC.

The chain carries TRBV2 and TRBJ2-7; D is ambiguous. The CDR3 consists of 14 residues. Per germline, CDR1 SNHLY and CDR2 FYNNEI. V shed 1 base and J shed 3 bases, with 10 bases lying between them. CDR3 DNA sequence: TGTGCCAGCAGTGAAGATCGGACGGGCTACGAGCAGTACTTC. Protein: CASSEDRTGYEQYF.

In its sample, this clonotype was seen many times. J is TRBJ1-2 and V is TRBV27; a weak D match, TRBD1 (6 bases). Germline assignment: CDR1 MNHEY and CDR2 SMNVEV (reference sequence). Trimming cost V 0 bases and J 8 bases, with 19 bases left between them. The CDR3 spans 16 residues. The CDR3 coding sequence is TGTGCCAGCAGTTTATCCCTCGGCGGGGGGCTGGAGGGCTACACCTTC. Its protein is CASSLSLGGGLEGYTF.

This chain joins TRBV7-9 and TRBJ2-4, with 9 nucleotides matching TRBD2. The CDR3 totals 16 residues. The germline CDR1 and CDR2 sequences are SEHNR and FQNEAQ (reference sequence). V trimming: 7 bases; J trimming: 0 bases; junction bases outside the gene matches: 7. CDR3 residues: CASTGGGGEAKNIQYF. Written as DNA, the CDR3 is TGTGCCAGCACCGGCGGGGGGGGCGAAGCCAAAAACATTCAGTACTTC.

This clonotype has only a few counts. This chain links TRBV6-2 or TRBV6-3 with TRBJ1-5; D not resolved. The CDR3 is 15 residues long. Trimming took off 0 bases at V and 3 bases at J, with 9 bases between the two ends. Germline-derived CDR1 and CDR2 are MNHEY and SVGEGT. CDR3 DNA sequence: TGTGCCAGCAGTTACTCGAACCAGCTCAATCAGCCCCAGCATTTT. Translating it yields CASSYSNQLNQPQHF.

The chain carries TRBV5-5 and TRBJ2-3; D remains ambiguous. The CDR3 extends over 15 amino acids. CDR1 is SGHKS, CDR2 YYEKEE, per germline (reference sequence). Trimming shortened V by 1 base and J by 2 bases, and 11 bases separated the two germline ends. The CDR3 reads CASSLIGRLTDTQYF. CDR3 nucleotides: TGTGCCAGCAGCTTGATCGGTAGGCTCACAGATACGCAGTATTTT.

This clonotype was found a few times. V is TRBV6-6 and J is TRBJ1-5, with D possibly TRBD1 on 5 matching bases. The germline V gene encodes CDR1 MNHNY and CDR2 SVGAGI (reference sequence). V lost 5 bases and J lost 6, with 11 bases in between. The length of the CDR3 is 13 residues. CDR3: CASSTQVTQPQHF. CDR3 DNA sequence: TGTGCCAGCAGTACACAGGTAACTCAGCCCCAGCATTTT.